These 26 T cell receptor beta chains originate from one sample sequenced in a study of control samples from healthy donors and cancer patients. Repertoires were generated with immunoSEQ multiplex PCR, while TCRdb's copy carries only in-frame clones and drops some. The table shows roughly 140,000 clones, with about nine tenths occurring only once. The source material was blood. The receptor source for this set is a man between 25 and 39 years old in good health.

This rearrangement joins TRBV18 to TRBJ2-7, with TRBD1 identical over 8 bases. J was trimmed by 5 bases and V by 6 bases; bases with no gene match: 12. The CDR3 has 15 amino acids. The germline gives CDR1 KGHSH, CDR2 LQKENI. This CDR3 is CASSPLEDRVHEQYF. The DNA of the CDR3 is TGTGCCAGCTCGCCCCTCGAGGACAGGGTCCACGAGCAGTACTTC. Full variable domain (outside the CDR3, taken from reference TRBV18 and TRBJ2-7): NAGVMQNPRHLVRRRGQEARLRCSPMKGHSHVYWYRQLPEEGLKFMVYLQKENIIDESGMPKERFSAEFPKEGPSILRIQQVVRGDSAAYFCASSPLEDRVHEQYFGPGTRLTVT.

V and J are TRBV6-6 and TRBJ2-2; 8 nucleotides agree with TRBD2. This CDR3 has 16 residues. The trim removed 5 bases at V and 0 bases at J, leaving 5 bases unmatched. Germline CDR1 MNHNY, CDR2 SVGAGI (reference sequence). The CDR3 DNA reads as TGTGCCAGCAGTCCCTTAGCGGGAACGAACACCGGGGAGCTGTTTTTT. This codes for CASSPLAGTNTGELFF.

J is TRBJ2-2 and V is TRBV19; 8 bases agree with TRBD2. The junction had 0 bases not matched to a gene; V was cut back by 2 bases and J by 1 base. The CDR3 is made up of 15 amino acids. Germline CDR1 reads LNHDA; CDR2 reads SQIVND (reference sequence). CDR3 residues: CASSITSGNTGELFF. CDR3 coding DNA: TGTGCCAGTAGTATAACTAGCGGGAACACCGGGGAGCTGTTTTTT.

The chain links TRBV11-2 to TRBJ2-2; 9 bases fit TRBD2. The CDR3 totals 17 residues. The ends lost 3 bases at V and 0 bases at J; junction bases unmatched: 5. From germline, CDR1 is SGHAT and CDR2 FQNNGV. CDR3 DNA sequence: TGTGCCAGCAGCTTTCGCGGGGGGGCCGCGAACACCGGGGAGCTGTTTTTT. Its protein product is CASSFRGGAANTGELFF.

The V gene is TRBV7-2, the J gene TRBJ2-7, with 13 bases fitting TRBD2. The germline CDR1 and CDR2 sequences are SGHTA and FQGNSA. The CDR3 length is 19 residues. V lost 4 bases, J lost 3 bases, and 15 bases stayed unmatched. The CDR3 DNA reads TGTGCCAGCAGCTGGAAGACTAGCGGGAGGTTGGCTGTAAGCTACGAGCAGTACTTC. It specifies CASSWKTSGRLAVSYEQYF.

The chain joins TRBV27 to TRBJ2-1; TRBD1 matches 7 bases. V shed 5 bases and J 2 bases; nucleotides not matched to a gene: 15. Germline V gene lookup returns CDR1 MNHEY and CDR2 SMNVEV (reference sequence). The CDR3 consists of 18 residues. The CDR3 reads CASSSHNRGWGTYNEQFF. In DNA, the CDR3 is TGTGCCAGCAGTAGCCACAACAGGGGATGGGGAACCTACAATGAGCAGTTCTTC.

The chain recombines TRBV9 with TRBJ2-3, with D maybe TRBD2 (6 bases). Germline CDR1 SGDLS, CDR2 YYNGEE. V lost 3 bases, J lost 0 bases, and 11 bases lay in between. The CDR3 has 15 residues. The CDR3 sequence: CASSAGLTSTDTQYF. CDR3 bases: TGTGCCAGCAGCGCAGGACTAACCAGCACAGATACGCAGTATTTT.

Only one count was recorded for this clone. V is TRBV15 and J is TRBJ1-5; unclear D gene. Trimming stripped 4 bases from V and 6 bases from J, with 10 bases between. Germline CDR1 reads LNHNV; CDR2 reads YYDKDF (reference sequence). The CDR3 has 13 amino acids. The CDR3 nucleotides read TGTGCCACCAGCATCTGGGTGGGTCAGCCCCAGCATTTT. Translated: CATSIWVGQPQHF.

The V call is TRBV9, the J call TRBJ2-1; 13 bases map to TRBD2. The CDR3 has 17 amino acids. CDR1 SGDLS and CDR2 YYNGEE come from the germline V gene. The V segment lost 1 base and the J segment 8 bases; nucleotides outside the gene matches: 9. CDR3 amino acids: CASSVYGLAGAGDEQFF. CDR3 DNA sequence: TGTGCCAGCAGCGTATATGGACTAGCGGGAGCGGGGGATGAGCAGTTCTTC.

The chain uses TRBV24-1 and TRBJ2-2; the D gene is possibly TRBD2 (6 bases). V was clipped by 4 bases and J by 11 bases, with 19 bases between them. Per the germline V gene, CDR1 is KGHDR and CDR2 is SFDVKD. The CDR3 has 15 residues. The CDR3 region has the DNA TGTGCCACCAGTGAAAGAGGGAGGACCCGCCGCGAGCTGTTTTTT. This codes for CATSERGRTRRELFF.

V gene TRBV6-2 or TRBV6-3 combines with J gene TRBJ2-5; D not certain. Trimming took 6 bases from V and 1 from J, leaving 9 bases between them. Germline CDR1 is MNHEY and CDR2 is SVGEGT. This CDR3 is built from 13 residues. CDR3 DNA: TGTGCCAGCAGCCCCGAGGTCCAAGAGACCCAGTACTTC. Its translation is CASSPEVQETQYF.

V usage is TRBV4-3 and J usage is TRBJ1-1; D not certain. The CDR3 totals 12 residues. Germline V gives CDR1 LGHNA, CDR2 YSLEER. V lost 0 bases and J 11 bases, leaving 10 bases between the germline ends. As DNA, the CDR3 is TGCGCCAGCAGCCAAGATGGGTCCATCGCTTTCTTT. This sequence encodes CASSQDGSIAFF.

This chain connects TRBV11-1 to TRBJ2-2; no clear D gene. CDR3 length: 15 amino acids. Germline V lookup: CDR1 SGHAT, CDR2 FQDESV (reference sequence). The V end was cut by 5 bases, the J end by 7 bases, with 17 bases between. CDR3 amino acids: CASSLTISISGELFF. Written as DNA, the CDR3 is TGTGCCAGCAGCCTCACTATCTCTATCAGCGGGGAGCTGTTTTTT.

The chain has TRBV7-2 and TRBJ2-3, with 8 bases aligning to TRBD2. The CDR3 length is 14 residues. CDR1 and CDR2 from the germline V gene are SGHTA and FQGNSA. With V trimmed by 5 bases and J by 0 bases, 1 base remained unmatched. The CDR3 loop reads CASSRGGSTDTQYF. The CDR3 nucleotides read TGTGCCAGCAGCCGGGGGGGGAGCACAGATACGCAGTATTTT.

The CDR3 nucleotides read TGTGCCAGACAAAGGGGCGCGGATTCACCCCTCCACTTT. Protein sequence: CARQRGADSPLHF. The chain joins TRBV7-8 to TRBJ1-6, with a possible D match to TRBD1 (5 bases). V was clipped by 9 bases and J by 8 bases, with 14 bases between them. Per germline, CDR1 SGHVS and CDR2 FQNEAQ. The CDR3 has 13 residues.

The V call is TRBV20-1, the J call TRBJ2-5; D remains unclear. V was clipped by 2 bases and J by 5 bases, with 3 bases between them. The CDR3 runs to 10 residues. Germline V gene lookup returns CDR1 DFQATT and CDR2 SNEGSKA (reference sequence). CDR3 in DNA: TGCAGTGCTAGAACCGAGACCCAGTACTTC. Amino acid sequence: CSARTETQYF.

V and J are TRBV6-2 or TRBV6-3 and TRBJ1-5; 9 positions match TRBD1. The trim removed 4 bases at V and 7 bases at J, leaving 5 bases unmatched. This CDR3 has 14 residues. The germline gives CDR1 MNHEY, CDR2 SVGEGT. DNA for the CDR3: TGTGCCAGCAGTTTGAGGACAGGGGTGCAGCCCCAGCATTTT. The encoded protein is CASSLRTGVQPQHF.

This clone appeared a single time. This chain links TRBV10-3 with TRBJ2-7, with 11 bases that match TRBD2. CDR3 size: 13 residues. V dropped 10 bases and J dropped 7; count of bases not matched to a gene: 9. CDR1 ENHRY and CDR2 SYGVKD come from the germline V gene. The CDR3 spells CATQLAGAGEQYF. In DNA form, the CDR3 reads TGTGCCACCCAACTAGCGGGGGCGGGTGAGCAGTACTTC.

The V call is TRBV27, the J call TRBJ1-2; no reliable D call. The CDR3 runs 15 residues. The germline gives CDR1 MNHEY, CDR2 SMNVEV (reference sequence). V lost 0 bases and J lost 4, with 12 bases in between. The CDR3 here is CASSLSSQSGYGYTF. The CDR3 DNA reads TGTGCCAGCAGTTTATCGTCACAGTCTGGCTATGGCTACACCTTC.

The chain has TRBV27 and TRBJ2-1; 7 nucleotides align to TRBD1. Germline CDR1 is MNHEY and CDR2 is SMNVEV (reference sequence). The V and J ends lost 5 bases and 0 bases, in that order; junction bases with no gene match: 4. CDR3 length: 15 amino acids. Here the CDR3 DNA reads TGTGCCAGCAGTGGAACAGGGGCCTCCTACAATGAGCAGTTCTTC. This sequence encodes CASSGTGASYNEQFF.

The chain joins TRBV19 to TRBJ2-6, with D perhaps TRBD2 (6 bases). Trimming removed 3 bases from V and 4 bases from J, with 13 bases in between. From germline, CDR1 is LNHDA and CDR2 SQIVND (reference sequence). CDR3 size: 16 residues. CDR3 residues: CASSIRGDLGANVLTF. CDR3 DNA: TGTGCCAGTAGTATTCGCGGGGACTTAGGGGCCAACGTCCTGACTTTC.

CDR3 sequence: CASSQDWGQGYEQYF. The CDR3 nucleotides are TGCGCCAGCAGCCAAGATTGGGGACAGGGGTACGAGCAGTACTTC. V gene TRBV4-3 combines with J gene TRBJ2-7, with 10 bases that match TRBD1. The CDR3 runs to 15 residues. The germline gives CDR1 LGHNA, CDR2 YSLEER. Trimming at V came to 0 bases and at J to 4 bases, leaving 3 bases not matched to a gene.

V gene TRBV4-2 combines with J gene TRBJ2-1, with TRBD2 matching over 12 bases. Trimming cost V 2 bases and J 7 bases; bases outside gene matches: 6. Germline lookup yields CDR1 LGHNA and CDR2 YNFKEQ. CDR3 length: 16 amino acids. The CDR3 nucleotides are TGTGCCAGCAGCCAATCCACTAGCGGGGGGTCAAATGAGCAGTTCTTC. Protein: CASSQSTSGGSNEQFF.

This clone came up a few times. The gene calls are TRBV4-2 and TRBJ2-7; D remains ambiguous. CDR1 is LGHNA and CDR2 is YNFKEQ in the germline V gene. Trimming stripped 0 bases from V and 2 bases from J, with 11 bases between. The CDR3 covers 15 residues. As DNA, the CDR3 is TGTGCCAGCAGCCAAGACCAGGAGAGAACCTACGAGCAGTACTTC. This encodes CASSQDQERTYEQYF.

The gene calls are TRBV7-3 and TRBJ1-1; no reliable D call. The germline V gene encodes CDR1 SGHTA and CDR2 FQGTGA. The CDR3 spans 13 residues. Trimming stripped 3 bases from V and 0 bases from J, with 5 bases between. The CDR3: CASSFGMNTEAFF. The CDR3 DNA sequence: TGTGCCAGCAGCTTCGGGATGAACACTGAAGCTTTCTTT.

The chain is built from TRBV6-5 and TRBJ1-2; D gene ambiguous. CDR3 length equals 13 residues. Germline loops: CDR1 MNHEY, CDR2 SVGAGI. V gave up 2 bases and J gave up 3 bases, with 7 bases separating them. The CDR3 is CASSYGSYYGYTF. The CDR3 DNA sequence: TGTGCCAGCAGTTACGGATCCTACTATGGCTACACCTTC.